A single sample gave rise to the 21 T cell receptor beta chains below, sequenced in a study of blood T cell repertoires in COVID-19. TCRdb keeps only in-frame clones here, not all; method: immunoSEQ multiplex PCR. This sample yields around 130,000 clones, of which about four fifths are seen a single time; approximately 1.5% belongs to the top ten. The material sequenced was peripheral blood. Receptors originate from a man in his fifties or sixties with acute or convalescent COVID-19.

The chain uses TRBV9 and TRBJ2-3, with 7 bases identical to TRBD2. Germline lookup yields CDR1 SGDLS and CDR2 YYNGEE. The V segment lost 0 bases and the J segment 8 bases; nucleotides outside the gene matches: 21. The CDR3 runs to 19 residues. The CDR3 nucleotides read TGTGCCAGCAGCGTAGACCCAGGGAGGAGGATGGGAGGGATCGGTACGCAGTATTTT. The encoded protein is CASSVDPGRRMGGIGTQYF.

This chain links TRBV18 with TRBJ2-1, with 8 bases matching TRBD2. The junction had 0 bases not matched to a gene; V was cut back by 3 bases and J by 2 bases. The CDR3 is 14 amino acids. CDR1 is KGHSH and CDR2 is LQKENI in the germline V gene. This chain's CDR3 is CASSPSGAYNEQFF. CDR3 DNA sequence: TGTGCCAGCTCACCTAGCGGGGCCTACAATGAGCAGTTCTTC.

The chain uses TRBV10-1 and TRBJ2-3; 8 nucleotides align to TRBD2. The CDR3 runs to 16 residues. Per the germline V gene, CDR1 is WNHNN and CDR2 is SYGVQD (reference sequence). Trimming removed 3 bases from V and 4 bases from J; junction bases left unmatched: 9. Here the CDR3 reads CASSDLAGQRADTQYF. The CDR3 DNA is TGCGCCAGCAGTGACCTAGCGGGTCAACGCGCAGATACGCAGTATTTT.

The rearrangement joins TRBV7-8 to TRBJ2-7; TRBD2 might be the D (7 bases). Per germline, CDR1 SGHVS and CDR2 FQNEAQ. The V and J ends lost 5 bases and 1 base respectively, with 12 bases between them. CDR3 size: 14 residues. The CDR3 loop reads CASSVRGASYEQYF. CDR3 bases: TGTGCCAGCAGCGTTCGGGGGGCTTCCTACGAGCAGTACTTC.

The chain employs TRBV5-6 and TRBJ2-7, with D tentatively TRBD2 (7 bases). Germline values: CDR1 SGHDT, CDR2 YYEEEE. The CDR3 has 17 amino acids. Between the trimmed V and J ends, which lost 6 bases and 5 bases, there was a span of 27 bases. In DNA, the CDR3 is TGTGCCAGCAACTCGGGGGCTGGGACTATAGGGCGCCACGAGCAGTACTTC. Residues: CASNSGAGTIGRHEQYF.

The CDR3 sequence: CAWSVSGTGWGNEQFF. The CDR3 region has the DNA TGTGCCTGGAGTGTATCGGGGACAGGTTGGGGCAATGAGCAGTTCTTC. V gene TRBV30 combines with J gene TRBJ2-1; 8 bases are a match to TRBD1. The CDR3 runs to 16 residues. The germline V gene encodes CDR1 GTSNPN and CDR2 SVGIG (reference sequence). J lost 6 bases, V lost 0 bases, and 10 bases had no gene match.

The gene calls are TRBV6-6 and TRBJ1-1; 8 positions agree with TRBD1. V was clipped by 5 bases and J by 5 bases; unmatched bases: 7. The CDR3 sequence is 14 residues long. Looked up from germline, CDR1 is MNHNY and CDR2 is SVGAGI (reference sequence). Here the CDR3 DNA reads TGTGCCAGCAGTAACGGACAGGGCGGGACTGAAGCTTTCTTT. As protein: CASSNGQGGTEAFF.

V gene TRBV5-1 combines with J gene TRBJ1-2; 7 positions agree with TRBD1. V was clipped by 2 bases and J by 2 bases; unmatched bases: 6. CDR1 and CDR2 from the germline V gene are SGHRS and YFSETQ. The CDR3 covers 15 residues. The CDR3 loop reads CASSFGDRENYGYTF. As DNA, the CDR3 is TGCGCCAGCAGCTTCGGAGACAGGGAAAACTATGGCTACACCTTC. Complete variable domain (other parts from reference TRBV5-1 and TRBJ1-2): KAGVTQTPRYLIKTRGQQVTLSCSPISGHRSVSWYQQTPGQGLQFLFEYFSETQRNKGNFPGRFSGRQFSNSRSEMNVSTLELGDSALYLCASSFGDRENYGYTFGSGTRLTVV.

A note on this clone: Other DNA sequences in this specimen translate into the identical CDR3. The gene calls are TRBV5-1 and TRBJ1-1; 9 nucleotides match TRBD1. V trimming: 4 bases; J trimming: 2 bases; junction bases outside the gene matches: 3. Looked up from germline, CDR1 is SGHRS and CDR2 is YFSETQ. This CDR3 spans 14 amino acids. Here the CDR3 DNA reads TGCGCCAGCAGCAGGGGACAGGGTAACACTGAAGCTTTCTTT. It is translated as CASSRGQGNTEAFF.

The chain recombines TRBV6-5 with TRBJ2-6; 7 nucleotides line up with TRBD1. The ends lost 8 bases at V and 3 bases at J; junction bases unmatched: 7. Germline CDR1 and CDR2: MNHEY and SVGAGI. The CDR3 contains 15 residues. For the CDR3, the DNA is TGTGCCAGCGGTCCTACAGGGGTTGGGGCCAACGTCCTGACTTTC. This sequence encodes CASGPTGVGANVLTF.

The CDR3 DNA reads TGTGCCATCAGGAACACAGGGGGACGGTCTGAGCAACAGTACTTC. Amino acid sequence: CAIRNTGGRSEQQYF. The V and J genes are TRBV10-3 and TRBJ2-7; 8 bases align to TRBD1. From germline, CDR1 is ENHRY and CDR2 SYGVKD. This CDR3 has 15 amino acids. J lost 10 bases, V lost 6 bases, and 17 bases had no gene match.

In this sample, this clone turned up many times. The chain couples TRBV7-9 to TRBJ2-7, with 12 bases lining up with TRBD2. In germline, CDR1 is SEHNR, CDR2 FQNEAQ (reference sequence). This CDR3 region has 18 residues. V shed 1 base, J shed 5 bases, and the junction held 12 bases outside the gene matches. In DNA form, the CDR3 reads TGTGCCAGCAGCTTAGACCTTCTAGCGGGAGGGCCAGTCCACGAGCAGTACTTC. It yields the protein CASSLDLLAGGPVHEQYF. Together with reference TRBV7-9 and TRBJ2-7, the CDR3 gives the full variable domain: DTGVSQNPRHKITKRGQNVTFRCDPISEHNRLYWYRQTLGQGPEFLTYFQNEAQLEKSRLLSDRFSAERPKGSFSTLEIQRTEQGDSAMYLCASSLDLLAGGPVHEQYFGPGTRLTVT.

This clone has just a few counts. The J gene is TRBJ2-7, the V gene TRBV28; TRBD2 aligns across 14 bases. The CDR3 sequence is 14 residues long. J lost 5 bases, V lost 3 bases, and 0 bases had no gene match. Germline V gene data show CDR1 as MDHEN and CDR2 as SYDVKM. This CDR3 reads CASSLTSGRDEQYF. CDR3 DNA: TGTGCCAGCAGTTTGACTAGCGGGAGGGACGAGCAGTACTTC.

This clone was seen more than once but under ten times. This rearrangement joins TRBV27 to TRBJ1-6, with TRBD1 matching 10 bases. The germline V gene has CDR1 MNHEY and CDR2 SMNVEV (reference sequence). The CDR3 runs 16 residues. V dropped 6 bases and J dropped 6; count of bases not matched to a gene: 8. DNA of the CDR3: TGTGCCAGCAGAGCCGGGACAGGGGCTTCTAATTCACCCCTCCACTTT. Its protein is CASRAGTGASNSPLHF.

The gene calls are TRBV27 and TRBJ2-7, with 15 bases aligning to TRBD2. V was pared by 2 bases and J by 3 bases, with 8 bases of the junction left unmatched. CDR3 length: 18 residues. The V gene's germline CDR1 is MNHEY and CDR2 SMNVEV (reference sequence). The CDR3, as DNA: TGTGCCAGCAGTTTAACGGGACTAGCGGGAGGATCCGGCTACGAGCAGTACTTC. It codes for CASSLTGLAGGSGYEQYF.

This chain joins TRBV19 and TRBJ2-7, with 11 bases identical to TRBD2. The germline CDR1 and CDR2 sequences are LNHDA and SQIVND (reference sequence). V lost 4 bases, J lost 2 bases, and 4 bases stayed unmatched. The CDR3 contains 15 residues. The CDR3 reads CASSSSSGRAYEQYF. CDR3 DNA: TGTGCCAGTAGTAGCAGTAGCGGGAGGGCCTACGAGCAGTACTTC.

The genes are TRBV9 and TRBJ2-3; 8 bases agree with TRBD2. The CDR3 has 14 amino acids. Germline trimming cut 5 bases from V and 6 bases from J; bases unmatched to any gene: 8. Germline assignment: CDR1 SGDLS and CDR2 YYNGEE. In nucleotides, the CDR3 is TGTGCCAGCAGTGACCGGGAGGGGGGGGATACGCAGTATTTT. Residues: CASSDREGGDTQYF.

The chain combines TRBV3-1 (or the pseudogene TRBV3-2) with TRBJ2-1, with 8 bases aligning to TRBD2. Trimming took 1 base from V and 0 from J; bases not matched to a gene: 2. Germline CDR1 is LGHDT and CDR2 is YNNKEL (reference sequence). The CDR3 is 16 residues long. CDR3 nucleotides: TGTGCCAGCAGCCAAGGTAGCGGGGACTCCTACAATGAGCAGTTCTTC. It is translated as CASSQGSGDSYNEQFF.

The V and J genes are TRBV5-1 and TRBJ2-7; tentative D call: TRBD2 (6 bases). The germline CDR1 and CDR2 sequences are SGHRS and YFSETQ. The V and J ends lost 3 bases and 3 bases respectively, with 13 bases between them. The CDR3 runs to 14 residues. The CDR3 here is CASSSSGRNYEQYF. CDR3 coding DNA: TGCGCCAGCAGCTCCTCCGGGAGAAACTACGAGCAGTACTTC.

V and J are TRBV5-5 and TRBJ2-7, with D perhaps matching TRBD2 (6 bases). This CDR3 is built from 16 residues. V lost 2 bases and J 6 bases, leaving 21 bases between the germline ends. Germline CDR1 and CDR2: SGHKS and YYEKEE (reference sequence). CDR3 sequence (DNA): TGTGCCAGCAGCTTCCGGGACTGGGGAGTGGTGGGCGAGCAGTACTTC. Its protein is CASSFRDWGVVGEQYF.

The V call is TRBV7-9, the J call TRBJ2-7, with D tentatively TRBD2 (5 bases). Germline V lookup: CDR1 SEHNR, CDR2 FQNEAQ (reference sequence). The CDR3 has 17 amino acids. V dropped 5 bases and J dropped 2 bases, with 22 bases sitting between them. Here the CDR3 DNA reads TGTGCCAGCAGCCACACCTATGGACTTCAGCGGCCCTACGAGCAGTACTTC. It specifies CASSHTYGLQRPYEQYF.